This T cell receptor (beta chain) was recorded in a study of chemoradiotherapy in HPV16-positive cancers. The wider study: Two HPV16-positive patients' cells yielded candidate HPV-specific clones and common motifs. The study's findings and limits: During treatment, candidate HPV-specific clones and E7-related motifs expanded in tumor. HPV-responsive T-cell expansion during chemoradiotherapy was linked to improved recurrence-free survival in HPV16-positive patients.

A note on this clone: Its specificity is unknown.

Germline V CDR1 and CDR2: SQVTM, ANQGSEA. This CDR3 has 14 amino acids. The V segment lost 6 bases and the J segment 0 bases; nucleotides outside the gene matches: 5. Method: immunoSEQ multiplex PCR; TCRdb's copy keeps in-frame clones and lacks some. The data show some 11,000 clones, with about three quarters seen just once and 0.94% held by the top ten. The sequence came from a human donor with HPV-associated anogenital cancer. The gene calls are TRBV29-1 and TRBJ2-7; 10 bases map to TRBD1. Sampling was carried out from a patient who underwent chemoradiotherapy. The CDR3 sequence: CSVAGQGSSYEQYF. The CDR3, as DNA: TGCAGCGTGGCGGGACAGGGGAGCTCCTACGAGCAGTACTTC.